This record covers a single TCR beta chain. Only in-frame clones appear in the TCRdb table, and some are missing; sequencing was by immunoSEQ multiplex PCR. The repertoire has 95,000 to 150,000 clones, approximately 90% of them found once; the top ten carry less than 3.5%. The data were obtained in a study of control samples from healthy donors and cancer patients. CDR3 size: 14 residues. The V end lost 0 bases, the J end lost 8 bases, and 13 bases lay between the germline ends. The V gene's germline CDR1 is SEHNR and CDR2 FQNEAQ (reference sequence). Sequences were obtained from blood. V gene TRBV7-9 combines with J gene TRBJ1-2; no clear D gene. This clonotype was sampled from a man in his forties in good health. CDR3 nucleotides: TGTGCCAGCAGCTTAGCGATGTTCGAGGGAGGCTACACCTTC. This encodes CASSLAMFEGGYTF.